A selection of T cell receptor beta chains follows, all from one sample in a study of blood T cell repertoires in COVID-19. Measured with immunoSEQ multiplex PCR; TCRdb has only the in-frame clones, and not every one. The data hold roughly 170,000 clones, with more than 85% observed a single time. Sequencing was done on a sample of peripheral blood. Receptor source: a man in his forties with active or convalescent COVID-19. Both conserved end residues are part of each CDR3. A D gene is named only where the DNA matches it firmly. Expanded clones get a size class; other rows say once, few or many, or leave the size out.

v_call: TRBV12-5; j_call: TRBJ2-7; clone_size: .; cdr3_length: 16; d_call: TRBD2; cdr3_nt: TGTGCTAGTGGTTCGGGGACTAGCGGGGTCTCCTACGAGCAGTACTTC; cdr3_aa: CASGSGTSGVSYEQYF
v_call: TRBV4-3; j_call: TRBJ1-4; clone_size: .; cdr3_length: 15; d_call: TRBD1; cdr3_nt: TGCGCCAGCAGCCTCGGACAGGCCTTAGGTGAAAAACTGTTTTTT; cdr3_aa: CASSLGQALGEKLFF
v_call: TRBV7-6; j_call: TRBJ1-1; clone_size: .; cdr3_length: 17; d_call: TRBD1; cdr3_nt: TGTGCCAGCAGCTTAGGGGACAGGGGCTGGGTGAACACTGAAGCTTTCTTT; cdr3_aa: CASSLGDRGWVNTEAFF
v_call: TRBV7-8; j_call: TRBJ1-2; clone_size: .; cdr3_length: 13; d_call: .; cdr3_nt: TGTGCCAGCAGCTCGAGGACAGATGGAGGCTACACCTTC; cdr3_aa: CASSSRTDGGYTF
v_call: TRBV2; j_call: TRBJ2-5; clone_size: .; cdr3_length: 16; d_call: TRBD2; cdr3_nt: TGTGCCAGCAGTGCCCCATTAGCGGGGGGGAGCGAGACCCAGTACTTC; cdr3_aa: CASSAPLAGGSETQYF
v_call: TRBV19; j_call: TRBJ1-1; clone_size: .; cdr3_length: 15; d_call: TRBD1; cdr3_nt: TGTGCCAGTCGGACCACATACAGGGGGCGGCCTGAAGCTTTCTTT; cdr3_aa: CASRTTYRGRPEAFF
v_call: TRBV3-1/TRBV3-2; j_call: TRBJ1-5; clone_size: .; cdr3_length: 14; d_call: .; cdr3_nt: TGTGCCAGCAGCCCCATGAGGGAGTGGCAGCCCCAGCATTTT; cdr3_aa: CASSPMREWQPQHF
v_call: TRBV30; j_call: TRBJ2-7; clone_size: few; cdr3_length: 16; d_call: TRBD2; cdr3_nt: TGTGCCTGGAGTGTACTCGGCGGGGGTAGGGACTACGAGCAGTACTTC; cdr3_aa: CAWSVLGGGRDYEQYF
v_call: TRBV7-9; j_call: TRBJ1-4; clone_size: .; cdr3_length: 16; d_call: .; cdr3_nt: TGTGCCAGCAGCTTAGCCCTCGGGGGTAGTATTGAAAAACTGTTTTTT; cdr3_aa: CASSLALGGSIEKLFF
v_call: TRBV14; j_call: TRBJ1-5; clone_size: .; cdr3_length: 20; d_call: TRBD1; cdr3_nt: TGTGCCAGCAGCCAAGATTTCTATCCGGGACAGGACTATAGCAATCAGCCCCAGCATTTT; cdr3_aa: CASSQDFYPGQDYSNQPQHF
v_call: TRBV6-2/TRBV6-3; j_call: TRBJ2-7; clone_size: .; cdr3_length: 15; d_call: TRBD1; cdr3_nt: TGTGCCAGCAGCCTATGGGGGGACAGGGTCAACGAGCAGTACTTC; cdr3_aa: CASSLWGDRVNEQYF
v_call: TRBV4-2; j_call: TRBJ1-2; clone_size: .; cdr3_length: 15; d_call: .; cdr3_nt: TGTGCCAGCAGCCAGCACAGTGAAGTTAACTATGGCTACACCTTC; cdr3_aa: CASSQHSEVNYGYTF
v_call: TRBV5-1; j_call: TRBJ2-7; clone_size: .; cdr3_length: 14; d_call: .; cdr3_nt: TGCGCCAGCAGCTTGTTTCCGGGGGCCTACGAGCAGTACTTC; cdr3_aa: CASSLFPGAYEQYF
v_call: TRBV6-5; j_call: TRBJ1-5; clone_size: once; cdr3_length: 15; d_call: TRBD1; cdr3_nt: TGTGCCAGCAGCACCGGACAGGGAAGGCATCAGCCCCAGCATTTT; cdr3_aa: CASSTGQGRHQPQHF
v_call: TRBV25-1; j_call: TRBJ1-6; clone_size: .; cdr3_length: 13; d_call: .; cdr3_nt: TGTGCCAGCAGTGACAGGGTTAATTCACCCCTCCACTTT; cdr3_aa: CASSDRVNSPLHF
v_call: TRBV19; j_call: TRBJ1-2; clone_size: few; cdr3_length: 14; d_call: .; cdr3_nt: TGTGCCAGTAGGGATGCAGGTCCTAACTATGGCTACACCTTC; cdr3_aa: CASRDAGPNYGYTF
v_call: TRBV11-2; j_call: TRBJ2-5; clone_size: .; cdr3_length: 17; d_call: .; cdr3_nt: TGTGCCAGCAGCCCCTATAAGGAGTCGCCCAAGCAAGAGACCCAGTACTTC; cdr3_aa: CASSPYKESPKQETQYF
v_call: TRBV19; j_call: TRBJ2-5; clone_size: .; cdr3_length: 14; d_call: TRBD2; cdr3_nt: TGTGCCAGCAGTTCTGAGAGGGGAGGGGAGACCCAGTACTTC; cdr3_aa: CASSSERGGETQYF
v_call: TRBV19; j_call: TRBJ1-2; clone_size: .; cdr3_length: 13; d_call: .; cdr3_nt: TGTGCCAGTATGGGGGGGTTGGACTATGGCTACACCTTC; cdr3_aa: CASMGGLDYGYTF
v_call: TRBV4-1; j_call: TRBJ2-7; clone_size: .; cdr3_length: 16; d_call: .; cdr3_nt: TGCGCCAGCAGCCAAGATGTCCAGGGGCTGGCCTACGAGCAGTACTTC; cdr3_aa: CASSQDVQGLAYEQYF
v_call: TRBV6-5; j_call: TRBJ1-5; clone_size: .; cdr3_length: 12; d_call: TRBD1; cdr3_nt: TGTGCCAGCAGCGACAGGGAGCGGCCCCAGCATTTT; cdr3_aa: CASSDRERPQHF
v_call: TRBV9; j_call: TRBJ2-1; clone_size: .; cdr3_length: 18; d_call: .; cdr3_nt: TGTGCCAGCAGCGTAGACCCAAATGGGGGGAGCTCCTACAATGAGCAGTTCTTC; cdr3_aa: CASSVDPNGGSSYNEQFF
v_call: TRBV19; j_call: TRBJ2-2; clone_size: few; cdr3_length: 15; d_call: TRBD1; cdr3_nt: TGTGCCAGTAGTACCCCAGGGACAGTGACCGGGGAGCTGTTTTTT; cdr3_aa: CASSTPGTVTGELFF
v_call: TRBV12-3/TRBV12-4; j_call: TRBJ1-2; clone_size: .; cdr3_length: 13; d_call: .; cdr3_nt: TGTGCCAGCAGTTCACAGGGAACAACTGGCTACACCTTC; cdr3_aa: CASSSQGTTGYTF
v_call: TRBV5-6; j_call: TRBJ2-7; clone_size: .; cdr3_length: 13; d_call: .; cdr3_nt: TGTGCCAGCAGCCCGGGACGAGCGGGCGAGCAGTACTTC; cdr3_aa: CASSPGRAGEQYF
v_call: TRBV9; j_call: TRBJ2-3; clone_size: .; cdr3_length: 16; d_call: .; cdr3_nt: TGTGCCAGCAGCCCACTCGGGGGAGCTAGCACAGATACGCAGTATTTT; cdr3_aa: CASSPLGGASTDTQYF
v_call: TRBV3-1/TRBV3-2; j_call: TRBJ2-5; clone_size: .; cdr3_length: 16; d_call: TRBD1; cdr3_nt: TGTGCCAGCAGCCAAACGGGACAGACTTCGCAAGAGACCCAGTACTTC; cdr3_aa: CASSQTGQTSQETQYF
v_call: TRBV5-1; j_call: TRBJ2-5; clone_size: .; cdr3_length: 13; d_call: .; cdr3_nt: TGCGCCAGCAGCACCATGGGGAGGGAGACCCAGTACTTC; cdr3_aa: CASSTMGRETQYF
v_call: TRBV6-5; j_call: TRBJ1-4; clone_size: .; cdr3_length: 14; d_call: TRBD1; cdr3_nt: TGTGCCAGCAGCGTAGACAGGGGGCAGGAAAAACTGTTTTTT; cdr3_aa: CASSVDRGQEKLFF
v_call: TRBV4-2; j_call: TRBJ1-3; clone_size: .; cdr3_length: 17; d_call: TRBD1; cdr3_nt: TGTGCCAGCAGCCAACAAGAAGGGACAGTAACTGGAAACACCATATATTTT; cdr3_aa: CASSQQEGTVTGNTIYF
v_call: TRBV7-8; j_call: TRBJ2-3; clone_size: .; cdr3_length: 16; d_call: .; cdr3_nt: TGTGCCAGCAGCCCAGACAGGGTTGGGGGGACAGATACGCAGTATTTT; cdr3_aa: CASSPDRVGGTDTQYF
v_call: TRBV11-3; j_call: TRBJ2-3; clone_size: .; cdr3_length: 19; d_call: TRBD2; cdr3_nt: TGTGCCAGCAGCTTACCCACGATACTAGCGCTTACTAGCACAGATACGCAGTATTTT; cdr3_aa: CASSLPTILALTSTDTQYF
v_call: TRBV5-1; j_call: TRBJ1-4; clone_size: .; cdr3_length: 16; d_call: .; cdr3_nt: TGCGCCAGCAGCTTGGGATGGACAGCAACTAATGAAAAACTGTTTTTT; cdr3_aa: CASSLGWTATNEKLFF
v_call: TRBV5-1; j_call: TRBJ1-6; clone_size: .; cdr3_length: 15; d_call: TRBD1; cdr3_nt: TGCGCCAGCAGCTTGGATGAGGGGGCGCATTCACCCCTCCACTTT; cdr3_aa: CASSLDEGAHSPLHF
v_call: TRBV29-1; j_call: TRBJ1-2; clone_size: .; cdr3_length: 11; d_call: .; cdr3_nt: TGCAGCGTTAAGGGAGGGTATGGCTACACCTTC; cdr3_aa: CSVKGGYGYTF
v_call: TRBV5-1; j_call: TRBJ2-3; clone_size: .; cdr3_length: 16; d_call: TRBD2; cdr3_nt: TGCGCCAGCAGCTCACTAGCGGGGGGGCAGGGAGATACGCAGTATTTT; cdr3_aa: CASSSLAGGQGDTQYF
v_call: TRBV12-5; j_call: TRBJ1-4; clone_size: few; cdr3_length: 17; d_call: TRBD1; cdr3_nt: TGTGCTAGATCCAATAACAGGGGGGGTTTGAGTAATGAAAAACTGTTTTTT; cdr3_aa: CARSNNRGGLSNEKLFF